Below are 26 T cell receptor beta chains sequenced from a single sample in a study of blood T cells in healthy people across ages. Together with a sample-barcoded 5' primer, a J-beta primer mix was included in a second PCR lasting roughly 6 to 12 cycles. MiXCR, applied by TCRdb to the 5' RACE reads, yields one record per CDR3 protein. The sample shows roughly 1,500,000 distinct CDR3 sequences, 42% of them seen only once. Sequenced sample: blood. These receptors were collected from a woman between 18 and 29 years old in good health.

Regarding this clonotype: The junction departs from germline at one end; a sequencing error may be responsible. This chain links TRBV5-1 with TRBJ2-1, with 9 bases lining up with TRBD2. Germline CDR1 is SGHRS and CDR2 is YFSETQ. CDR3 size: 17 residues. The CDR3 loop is CASSLSGGTSSYNKQFF. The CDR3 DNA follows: TGCGCCAGCAGCCTAAGCGGGGGGACGAGCTCCTACAATAAGCAGTTCTTC.

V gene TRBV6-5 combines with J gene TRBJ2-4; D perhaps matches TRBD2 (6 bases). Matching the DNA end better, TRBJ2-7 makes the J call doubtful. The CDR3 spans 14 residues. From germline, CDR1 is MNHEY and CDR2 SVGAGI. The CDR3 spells CASSYGSGDYEQYF. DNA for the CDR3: TGTGCCAGCAGTTACGGTTCGGGGGACTACGAGCAGTACTTC.

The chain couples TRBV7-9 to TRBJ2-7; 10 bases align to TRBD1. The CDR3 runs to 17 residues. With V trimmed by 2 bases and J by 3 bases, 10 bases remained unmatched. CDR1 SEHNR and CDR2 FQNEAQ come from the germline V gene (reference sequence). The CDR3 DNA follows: TGTGCCAGCAGCTTAATTTCCGGGACAGGGGCTTACTACGAGCAGTACTTC. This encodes CASSLISGTGAYYEQYF.

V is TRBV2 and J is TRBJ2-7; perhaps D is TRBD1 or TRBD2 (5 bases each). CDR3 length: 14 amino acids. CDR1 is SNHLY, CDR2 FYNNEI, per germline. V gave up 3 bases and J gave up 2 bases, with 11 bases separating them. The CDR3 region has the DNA TGTGCCAGCAGTGACGGCAGGGAGCCCTACGAGCAGTACTTC. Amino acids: CASSDGREPYEQYF.

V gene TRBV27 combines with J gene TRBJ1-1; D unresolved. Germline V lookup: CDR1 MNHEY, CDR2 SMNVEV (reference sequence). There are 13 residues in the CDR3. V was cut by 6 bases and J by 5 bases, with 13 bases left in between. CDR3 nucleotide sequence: TGTGCCAGCAGGGATACGGGATTGACTGAAGCTTTCTTT. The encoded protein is CASRDTGLTEAFF.

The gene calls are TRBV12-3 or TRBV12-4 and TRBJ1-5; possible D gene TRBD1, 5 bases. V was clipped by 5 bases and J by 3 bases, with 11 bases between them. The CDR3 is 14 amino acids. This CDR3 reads CASSVEGYNQPQHF. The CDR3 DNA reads TGTGCCAGCAGTGTAGAGGGGTACAATCAGCCCCAGCATTTT.

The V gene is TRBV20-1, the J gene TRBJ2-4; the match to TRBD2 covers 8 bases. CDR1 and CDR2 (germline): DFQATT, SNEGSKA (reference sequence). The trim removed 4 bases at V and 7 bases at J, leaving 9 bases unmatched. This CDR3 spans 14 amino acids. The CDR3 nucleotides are TGCAGTGCTACGTTACCGGCTAGCGGGAACATTCAGTACTTC. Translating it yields CSATLPASGNIQYF.

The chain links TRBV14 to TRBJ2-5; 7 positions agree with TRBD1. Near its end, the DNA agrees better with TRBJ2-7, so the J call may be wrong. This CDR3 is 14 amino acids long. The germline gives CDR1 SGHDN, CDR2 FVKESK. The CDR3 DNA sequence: TGTGCCAGCAGCGTCCCCGGGACAGAGTACGAGCAGTACTTC. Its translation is CASSVPGTEYEQYF.

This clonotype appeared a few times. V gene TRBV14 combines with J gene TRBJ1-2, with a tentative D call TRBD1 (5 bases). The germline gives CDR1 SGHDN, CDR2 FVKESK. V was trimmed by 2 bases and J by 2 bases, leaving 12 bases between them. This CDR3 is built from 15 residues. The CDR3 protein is CASSQRGPLNYGYTF. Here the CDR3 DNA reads TGTGCCAGCAGCCAACGGGGCCCACTAAACTATGGCTACACCTTC.

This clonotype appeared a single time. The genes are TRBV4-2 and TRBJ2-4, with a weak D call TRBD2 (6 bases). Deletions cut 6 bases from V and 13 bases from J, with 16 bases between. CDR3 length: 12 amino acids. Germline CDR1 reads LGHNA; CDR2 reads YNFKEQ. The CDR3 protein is CASSRTTHEQYF. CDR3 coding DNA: TGTGCCAGCAGTCGGACTACACATGAGCAGTACTTC.

The CDR3 loop reads CASSLTPGLAGEFYEQYF. CDR3 DNA sequence: TGTGCCAGCAGTTTAACTCCGGGACTAGCGGGAGAGTTCTACGAGCAGTACTTC. The V call is TRBV27, the J call TRBJ2-7, with TRBD2 matching 14 bases. V lost 2 bases to trimming and J lost 3 bases; unmatched junction nucleotides: 9. This CDR3 region has 18 residues. Germline lookup yields CDR1 MNHEY and CDR2 SMNVEV (reference sequence).

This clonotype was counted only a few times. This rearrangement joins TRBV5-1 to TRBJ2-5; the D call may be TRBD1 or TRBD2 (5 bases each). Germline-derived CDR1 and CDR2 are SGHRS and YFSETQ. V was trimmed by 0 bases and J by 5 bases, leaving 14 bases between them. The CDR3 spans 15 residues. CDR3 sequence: CASSLEGPPSETQYF. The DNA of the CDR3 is TGCGCCAGCAGCTTGGAGGGACCCCCTTCGGAGACCCAGTACTTC.

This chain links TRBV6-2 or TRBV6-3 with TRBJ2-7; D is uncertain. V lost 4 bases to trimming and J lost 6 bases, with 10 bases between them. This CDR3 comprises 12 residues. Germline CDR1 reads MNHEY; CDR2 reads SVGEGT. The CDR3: CASSSRTVEQYF. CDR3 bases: TGTGCCAGCAGTTCACGGACGGTCGAGCAGTACTTC.

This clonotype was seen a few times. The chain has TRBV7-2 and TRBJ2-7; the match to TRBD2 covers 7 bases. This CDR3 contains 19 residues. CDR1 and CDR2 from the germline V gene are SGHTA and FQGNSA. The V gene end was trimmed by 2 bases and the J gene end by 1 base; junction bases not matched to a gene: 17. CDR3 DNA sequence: TGTGCCAGCAGCTTACCCCTTACAGCGGGAACGATTGCTTCCTACGAGCAGTACTTC. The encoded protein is CASSLPLTAGTIASYEQYF. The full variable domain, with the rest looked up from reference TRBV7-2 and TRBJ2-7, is GAGVSQSPSNKVTEKGKDVELRCDPISGHTALYWYRQSLGQGLEFLIYFQGNSAPDKSGLPSDRFSAERTGGSVSTLTIQRTQQEDSAVYLCASSLPLTAGTIASYEQYFGPGTRLTVT.

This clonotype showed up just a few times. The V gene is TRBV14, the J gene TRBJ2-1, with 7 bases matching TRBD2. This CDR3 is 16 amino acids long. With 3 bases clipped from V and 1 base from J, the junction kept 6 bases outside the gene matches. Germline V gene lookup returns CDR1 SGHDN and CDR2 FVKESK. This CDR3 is CASSHQSSGSYNEQFF. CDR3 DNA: TGTGCCAGCAGCCACCAGTCTAGCGGATCCTACAATGAGCAGTTCTTC.

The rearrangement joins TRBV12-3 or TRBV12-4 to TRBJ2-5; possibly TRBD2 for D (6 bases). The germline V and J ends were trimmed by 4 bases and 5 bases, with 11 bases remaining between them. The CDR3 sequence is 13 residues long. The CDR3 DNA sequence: TGTGCCAGCAGTTGCGCGGGAAGGGAGACCCAGTACTTC. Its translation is CASSCAGRETQYF.

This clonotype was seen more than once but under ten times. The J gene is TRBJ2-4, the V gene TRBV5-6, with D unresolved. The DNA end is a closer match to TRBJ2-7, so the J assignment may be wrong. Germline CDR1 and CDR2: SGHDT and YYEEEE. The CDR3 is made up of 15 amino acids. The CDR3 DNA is TGTGCCAGCAGTAACGGGCCAGGCCAGAACTACGAGCAGTACTTC. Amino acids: CASSNGPGQNYEQYF.

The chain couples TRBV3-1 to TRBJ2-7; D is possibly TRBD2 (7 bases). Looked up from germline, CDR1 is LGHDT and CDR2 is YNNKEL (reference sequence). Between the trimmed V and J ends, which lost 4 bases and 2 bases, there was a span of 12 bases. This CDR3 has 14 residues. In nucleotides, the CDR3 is TGTGCCAGCAGCCTGTTAGGGGGGGCCTACGAGCAGTACTTC. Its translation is CASSLLGGAYEQYF.

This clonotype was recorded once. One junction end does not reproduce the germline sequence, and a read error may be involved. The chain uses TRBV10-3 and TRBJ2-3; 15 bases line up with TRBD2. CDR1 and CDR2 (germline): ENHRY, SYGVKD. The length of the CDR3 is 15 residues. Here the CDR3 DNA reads TGTGCCATCATGAGGACTAGCGGGGGGGCGGATACGCGGTATTTT. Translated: CAIMRTSGGADTRYF.

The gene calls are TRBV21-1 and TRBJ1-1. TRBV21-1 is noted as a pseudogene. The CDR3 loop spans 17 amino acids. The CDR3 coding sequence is TGTGCCAGCAGCCCCGTGGGGCCCGTACCCTTGAACACTGAAGCTTTCTTT. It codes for CASSPVGPVPLNTEAFF.

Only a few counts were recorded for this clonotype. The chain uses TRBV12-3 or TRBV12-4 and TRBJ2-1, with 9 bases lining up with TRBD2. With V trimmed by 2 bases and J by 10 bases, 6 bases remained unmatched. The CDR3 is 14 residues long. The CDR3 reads CASSLIASGDEQFF. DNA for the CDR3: TGTGCCAGCAGTTTAATCGCTAGCGGGGACGAGCAGTTCTTC.

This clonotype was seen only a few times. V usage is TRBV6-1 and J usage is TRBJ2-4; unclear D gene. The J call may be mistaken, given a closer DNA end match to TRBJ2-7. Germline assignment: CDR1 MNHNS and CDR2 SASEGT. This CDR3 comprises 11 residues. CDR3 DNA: TGTGCCAGCAAGGACGGGTACGAGCAGTACTTC. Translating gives CASKDGYEQYF.

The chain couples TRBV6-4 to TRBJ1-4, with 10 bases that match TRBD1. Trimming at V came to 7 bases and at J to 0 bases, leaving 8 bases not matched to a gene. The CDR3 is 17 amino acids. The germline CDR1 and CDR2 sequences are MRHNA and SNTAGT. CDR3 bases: TGTGCCAGCATACAGGGACAGGGGCTTGCAACTAATGAAAAACTGTTTTTT. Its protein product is CASIQGQGLATNEKLFF.

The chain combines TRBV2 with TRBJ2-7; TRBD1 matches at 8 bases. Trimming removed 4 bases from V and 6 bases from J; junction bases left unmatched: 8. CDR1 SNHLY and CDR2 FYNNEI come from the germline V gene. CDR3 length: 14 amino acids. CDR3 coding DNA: TGTGCCAGCAGTGGTGGCCAGGGGGCAGGCGAGCAGTACTTC. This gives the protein CASSGGQGAGEQYF.

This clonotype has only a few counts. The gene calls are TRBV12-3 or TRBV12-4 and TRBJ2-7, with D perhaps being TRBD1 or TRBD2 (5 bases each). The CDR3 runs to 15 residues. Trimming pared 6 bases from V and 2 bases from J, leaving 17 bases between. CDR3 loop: CASSPGPGRTYEQYF. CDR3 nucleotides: TGTGCCAGCAGCCCAGGTCCGGGACGAACCTACGAGCAGTACTTC.

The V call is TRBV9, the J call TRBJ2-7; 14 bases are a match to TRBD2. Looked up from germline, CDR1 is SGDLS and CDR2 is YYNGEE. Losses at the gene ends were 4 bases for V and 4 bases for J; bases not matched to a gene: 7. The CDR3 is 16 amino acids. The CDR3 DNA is TGTGCCAGCAGCCCATCAGGACTAGCGGGAGGATACGAGCAGTACTTC. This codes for CASSPSGLAGGYEQYF.